A selection of T cell receptor beta chains follows, all from one sample in a study of shared clonotypes between healthy human individuals. TCRdb keeps only in-frame clones here, not all; method: immunoSEQ multiplex PCR. The sample holds over a million clones, about 75% seen once. Material for sequencing was memory CD4+ T cells sorted from blood. The receptors here all came from a man aged 18-30 years in good health. CDR3s include the opening cysteine and the closing phenylalanine or tryptophan. Fields, in order: J gene, clone size, V gene, D gene, CDR3 DNA, CDR3 protein. The D gene is left open where the match is weak. Size values are once, few and many counts, or a class for expanded clones, and some rows have none.

j_gene: TRBJ2-4
abundance: -
v_gene: TRBV29-1
d_gene: TRBD2
CDR3nt: TGCAGCGTTGAAAAGCTAGCGGGGGGGATACTAGCCAAAAACATTCAGTACTTC
CDR3aa: CSVEKLAGGILAKNIQYF

j_gene: TRBJ1-6
abundance: few
v_gene: TRBV19
d_gene: TRBD1
CDR3nt: TGTGCCAGTAGTACCGCCGAGGACAGGGCTTCACCCCTCCACTTT
CDR3aa: CASSTAEDRASPLHF

j_gene: TRBJ2-7
abundance: -
v_gene: TRBV5-4
d_gene: TRBD1
CDR3nt: TGTGCCAGCAGCAGGGACAGGGGGGAAACCTACGAGCAGTACTTC
CDR3aa: CASSRDRGETYEQYF

j_gene: TRBJ1-1
abundance: -
v_gene: TRBV18
d_gene: -
CDR3nt: TGTGCCAGCTCTCCCAACAAGGACACTGAAGCTTTCTTT
CDR3aa: CASSPNKDTEAFF

j_gene: TRBJ2-3
abundance: few
v_gene: TRBV7-9
d_gene: -
CDR3nt: TGTGCCAGCAGCTTAGCCCACACGCAGTATTTT
CDR3aa: CASSLAHTQYF

j_gene: TRBJ2-1
abundance: -
v_gene: TRBV10-3
d_gene: -
CDR3nt: TGTGCCATCAGCAGGGGGGATGAGCAGTTCTTC
CDR3aa: CAISRGDEQFF

j_gene: TRBJ1-6
abundance: -
v_gene: TRBV6-5
d_gene: TRBD1
CDR3nt: TGTGCCAGCAGTTACTCGACAGGGAAACCGGGTTCACCCCTCCACTTT
CDR3aa: CASSYSTGKPGSPLHF

j_gene: TRBJ2-3
abundance: -
v_gene: TRBV6-6
d_gene: TRBD1
CDR3nt: TGTGCCAGCAGAAAACAGGGGTACGACACAGATACGCAGTATTTT
CDR3aa: CASRKQGYDTDTQYF

j_gene: TRBJ1-5
abundance: once
v_gene: TRBV18
d_gene: -
CDR3nt: TGTGCCAGCTCAACATCTCCGGATCAGCCCCAGCATTTT
CDR3aa: CASSTSPDQPQHF

j_gene: TRBJ2-1
abundance: -
v_gene: TRBV7-8
d_gene: -
CDR3nt: TGTGCCAGCAGCCCGCGAACCGGACTGACCTACAATGAGCAGTTCTTC
CDR3aa: CASSPRTGLTYNEQFF

j_gene: TRBJ1-5
abundance: few
v_gene: TRBV6-1
d_gene: -
CDR3nt: TGTGCCAGCAGTGAAGAGGCAGGTCAGCCCCAGCATTTT
CDR3aa: CASSEEAGQPQHF

j_gene: TRBJ2-1
abundance: -
v_gene: TRBV7-3
d_gene: -
CDR3nt: TGTGCCAGCAGCCTTACACCGTACAATGAGCAGTTCTTC
CDR3aa: CASSLTPYNEQFF

j_gene: TRBJ2-3
abundance: once
v_gene: TRBV30
d_gene: -
CDR3nt: TGTGCCTGGAGGGGGCCCATAGCCACAGATACGCAGTATTTT
CDR3aa: CAWRGPIATDTQYF

j_gene: TRBJ2-2
abundance: -
v_gene: TRBV5-1
d_gene: -
CDR3nt: TGCGCCAGCAGCTTGGAGGGCTGGGACGGGGAGCTGTTTTTT
CDR3aa: CASSLEGWDGELFF

j_gene: TRBJ1-2
abundance: few
v_gene: TRBV2
d_gene: -
CDR3nt: TGTGCCTTGCTAGACAGAACTTATGGCTACACCTTC
CDR3aa: CALLDRTYGYTF

j_gene: TRBJ1-1
abundance: -
v_gene: TRBV5-1
d_gene: TRBD1
CDR3nt: TGCGCCAGCAGCAATCTAAAACAGGGGGATAACACTGAAGCTTTCTTT
CDR3aa: CASSNLKQGDNTEAFF

j_gene: TRBJ1-1
abundance: -
v_gene: TRBV19
d_gene: -
CDR3nt: TGTGCCAGTAGTACCTACATGAACACTGAAGCTTTCTTT
CDR3aa: CASSTYMNTEAFF

j_gene: TRBJ2-7
abundance: -
v_gene: TRBV4-3
d_gene: -
CDR3nt: TGCGCCAGCAGCCTGTCGCAACAGGGATCTTACGAGCAGTACTTC
CDR3aa: CASSLSQQGSYEQYF

j_gene: TRBJ1-5
abundance: many
v_gene: TRBV6-1
d_gene: TRBD1
CDR3nt: TGTGCCAGCAGTGAATTGACAGGGAATAGCAATCAGCCCCAGCATTTT
CDR3aa: CASSELTGNSNQPQHF

j_gene: TRBJ2-7
abundance: -
v_gene: TRBV5-4
d_gene: TRBD1
CDR3nt: TGTGCCAGCAGCTTGGGACAGGGTCCCTACGAGCAGTACTTC
CDR3aa: CASSLGQGPYEQYF

j_gene: TRBJ2-7
abundance: -
v_gene: TRBV2
d_gene: TRBD2
CDR3nt: TGTGCCAGCAGACGGACTAGCGGCTCCTACGAGCAGTACTTC
CDR3aa: CASRRTSGSYEQYF

j_gene: TRBJ2-7
abundance: -
v_gene: TRBV5-1
d_gene: TRBD2
CDR3nt: TGCGCCAGCATGGGCGGGAGCCCACACGAGCAGTACTTC
CDR3aa: CASMGGSPHEQYF

j_gene: TRBJ2-3
abundance: -
v_gene: TRBV11-3
d_gene: TRBD2
CDR3nt: TGTGCCAGCAGCGGGGTGGCGGGGGGGACAGATACGCAGTATTTT
CDR3aa: CASSGVAGGTDTQYF

j_gene: TRBJ1-5
abundance: -
v_gene: TRBV5-1
d_gene: TRBD1
CDR3nt: TGCGCCAGCAGACCCGGGACAGCAGATCAGCCCCAGCATTTT
CDR3aa: CASRPGTADQPQHF

j_gene: TRBJ2-6
abundance: few
v_gene: TRBV29-1
d_gene: TRBD1
CDR3nt: TGCAGCGTTGCGGGACAGGGGGTCGCTGGGGCCAACGTCCTGACTTTC
CDR3aa: CSVAGQGVAGANVLTF

j_gene: TRBJ1-1
abundance: -
v_gene: TRBV28
d_gene: TRBD1
CDR3nt: TGTGCCAGCGGGCAGGGTGGGCAGGGGGACACTGAAGCTTTCTTT
CDR3aa: CASGQGGQGDTEAFF

j_gene: TRBJ1-6
abundance: -
v_gene: TRBV6-5
d_gene: -
CDR3nt: TGTGCCAGCAGTTACGAGGGCAGGGGTTTTTCACCCCTCCACTTT
CDR3aa: CASSYEGRGFSPLHF

j_gene: TRBJ1-3
abundance: -
v_gene: TRBV5-1
d_gene: -
CDR3nt: TGCGCCAGCAGCTTGGGGACAAGCCGCGGAAACACCATATATTTT
CDR3aa: CASSLGTSRGNTIYF

j_gene: TRBJ1-1
abundance: few
v_gene: TRBV27
d_gene: -
CDR3nt: TGTGCCAGCAGTTTAAGGAAGGGAAACACTGAAGCTTTCTTT
CDR3aa: CASSLRKGNTEAFF

j_gene: TRBJ1-1
abundance: -
v_gene: TRBV29-1
d_gene: -
CDR3nt: TGCAGCGTCGCTGCGGCAGGGAGTACTGAAGCTTTCTTT
CDR3aa: CSVAAAGSTEAFF

j_gene: TRBJ1-1
abundance: few
v_gene: TRBV6-5
d_gene: TRBD1
CDR3nt: TGTGCCAGCAGTCGATACACGGACAGGGACGCTGAAGCTTTCTTT
CDR3aa: CASSRYTDRDAEAFF

j_gene: TRBJ1-2
abundance: -
v_gene: TRBV2
d_gene: TRBD1
CDR3nt: TGTGCCAGCAGCCGACGACAGGGCATAAACGGCTACACCTTC
CDR3aa: CASSRRQGINGYTF

j_gene: TRBJ2-1
abundance: -
v_gene: TRBV7-2
d_gene: TRBD1
CDR3nt: TGTGCCAGCAGTCCGGACAGGGGGCGCGGTGAGCAGTTCTTC
CDR3aa: CASSPDRGRGEQFF

j_gene: TRBJ1-1
abundance: -
v_gene: TRBV27
d_gene: -
CDR3nt: TGTGCCAGCAGTTTAGCGAGTAGCACTGAAGCTTTCTTT
CDR3aa: CASSLASSTEAFF

j_gene: TRBJ2-1
abundance: few
v_gene: TRBV5-1
d_gene: TRBD1
CDR3nt: TGCGCCAGCAGCCTGGGGACAGGGCACAATGAGCAGTTCTTC
CDR3aa: CASSLGTGHNEQFF

j_gene: TRBJ2-3
abundance: -
v_gene: TRBV4-1
d_gene: -
CDR3nt: TGCGCCAGCAGCCGGGGGGGGGCTCTTAGCACAGATACGCAGTATTTT
CDR3aa: CASSRGGALSTDTQYF

j_gene: TRBJ2-2
abundance: -
v_gene: TRBV5-1
d_gene: -
CDR3nt: TGCGCCACCCGAGACAGAAACACCGGGGAGCTGTTTTTT
CDR3aa: CATRDRNTGELFF

j_gene: TRBJ2-7
abundance: -
v_gene: TRBV23-1
d_gene: -
CDR3nt: TGCGCCAGCATTCGGGACGGTCCCCGCTACGAGCAGTACTTC
CDR3aa: CASIRDGPRYEQYF

j_gene: TRBJ2-5
abundance: -
v_gene: TRBV5-1
d_gene: -
CDR3nt: TGCGCCAGCAGCTTGGGGTTAGCTTACCCGAGGGAGACCCAGTACTTC
CDR3aa: CASSLGLAYPRETQYF

j_gene: TRBJ2-3
abundance: -
v_gene: TRBV6-1
d_gene: -
CDR3nt: TGTGCCAGCAGTGAATTATGGGGTGGGGCAGATACGCAGTATTTT
CDR3aa: CASSELWGGADTQYF

j_gene: TRBJ2-3
abundance: -
v_gene: TRBV6-1
d_gene: TRBD1
CDR3nt: TGTGCCAGCAGTGAAGGGACAGGGATTAGCACAGATACGCAGTATTTT
CDR3aa: CASSEGTGISTDTQYF

j_gene: TRBJ2-2
abundance: -
v_gene: TRBV10-2
d_gene: TRBD1
CDR3nt: TGCGCCAGCAGACCCGGGACAGGGGGAAACGGGGAGCTGTTTTTT
CDR3aa: CASRPGTGGNGELFF

j_gene: TRBJ1-2
abundance: -
v_gene: TRBV27
d_gene: -
CDR3nt: TGTGCCAGCAGTGCCTCACAGGCGGTGGTAGCTGGCTACACCTTC
CDR3aa: CASSASQAVVAGYTF

j_gene: TRBJ2-7
abundance: -
v_gene: TRBV4-1
d_gene: -
CDR3nt: TGCGCCAGCAGCCAAAACGAGGCAGGGTTCTACGAGCAGTACTTC
CDR3aa: CASSQNEAGFYEQYF

j_gene: TRBJ2-3
abundance: few
v_gene: TRBV29-1
d_gene: TRBD1
CDR3nt: TGCAGCGTTGCAGGGGGCTATGGCGCAGATACGCAGTATTTT
CDR3aa: CSVAGGYGADTQYF

j_gene: TRBJ2-7
abundance: -
v_gene: TRBV11-2
d_gene: -
CDR3nt: TGTGCCAGCAGCTTAGAGGCAGCCGAGCAGTACTTC
CDR3aa: CASSLEAAEQYF

j_gene: TRBJ2-3
abundance: -
v_gene: TRBV18
d_gene: -
CDR3nt: TGTGCCAGCTCACCGGTTAGCGGCCTAACAAATACGCAGTATTTT
CDR3aa: CASSPVSGLTNTQYF

j_gene: TRBJ2-4
abundance: few
v_gene: TRBV4-3
d_gene: TRBD2
CDR3nt: TGCGCCAGCAGCCCCTTGGATGACCGGGATAGCGGGAGTGGGAACATTCAGTACTTC
CDR3aa: CASSPLDDRDSGSGNIQYF

j_gene: TRBJ2-7
abundance: -
v_gene: TRBV7-2
d_gene: TRBD1
CDR3nt: TGTGCCAGCAGCCATCCCCGGGACAGCCTAGACGAGCAGTACTTC
CDR3aa: CASSHPRDSLDEQYF

j_gene: TRBJ2-1
abundance: -
v_gene: TRBV27
d_gene: TRBD1
CDR3nt: TGTGCCAGCAGTTTATTTTTCATGGGACAGGGATCATATGAGCAGTTCTTC
CDR3aa: CASSLFFMGQGSYEQFF

j_gene: TRBJ1-5
abundance: few
v_gene: TRBV5-1
d_gene: -
CDR3nt: TGCGCCAGCAGCTTGGGTCCCCTGGGAGATCAGCCCCAGCATTTT
CDR3aa: CASSLGPLGDQPQHF

j_gene: TRBJ2-7
abundance: -
v_gene: TRBV28
d_gene: -
CDR3nt: TGTGCCAGCAGTTTAGGGGGGGGCAGCTACGAGCAGTACTTC
CDR3aa: CASSLGGGSYEQYF

j_gene: TRBJ2-5
abundance: -
v_gene: TRBV6-5
d_gene: TRBD2
CDR3nt: TGTGCCAGCAGTTACGGCGGGAGCGGCGAGACCCAGTACTTC
CDR3aa: CASSYGGSGETQYF

j_gene: TRBJ1-1
abundance: -
v_gene: TRBV18
d_gene: TRBD1
CDR3nt: TGTGCCAGCTCACCAGGGACAGGCAGTGAAGCTTTCTTT
CDR3aa: CASSPGTGSEAFF

j_gene: TRBJ1-2
abundance: -
v_gene: TRBV4-2
d_gene: TRBD1
CDR3nt: TGTGCCAGCAGCCAGGTTACAGGGGGCATCTATGGCTACACCTTC
CDR3aa: CASSQVTGGIYGYTF